What follows are 14 T cell receptor beta chains derived from one specimen sequenced in a study of glioma-infiltrating T cells. The iRepertoire nested amplicon-rescue multiplex PCR amplified TCR alpha and beta CDR3s from RNA. TCRdb re-derived calls from the multiplex PCR reads in MiXCR, one entry per CDR3 protein. Among 300,000 to 450,000 distinct CDR3 sequences, around 38% were seen once, and the ten largest hold more than 10%. Sequenced input: glioma tissue, nonneoplastic brain tissue, or PBMCs (not recorded which). Source of these receptors: a human donor with low-grade glioma or glioblastoma, undergoing nonglioma brain surgery, or in good health (not recorded which).

A word on this clonotype: A much larger clone is a single base away; this may be a read error. The V call is TRBV3-1, the J call TRBJ2-7, with D unclear. The CDR3 is made up of 9 amino acids. CDR1 is LGHDT, CDR2 YNNKEL, per germline (reference sequence). V dropped 8 bases and J dropped 3 bases, with 2 bases sitting between them. The CDR3 DNA sequence: TGTGCCAGCCTCTACGAGCAGTACTTC. As protein: CASLYEQYF.

The chain carries TRBV19 and TRBJ2-7; TRBD2 is a possible D gene (6 bases). The CDR3 is made up of 16 amino acids. Germline lookup yields CDR1 LNHDA and CDR2 SQIVND (reference sequence). The V end lost 3 bases, the J end lost 0 bases, and 15 bases lay between the germline ends. CDR3 in amino acids: CASSIYRTTHSYEQYF. As DNA, the CDR3 is TGTGCCAGTAGTATTTATCGGACTACCCACTCCTACGAGCAGTACTTC.

The rearrangement joins TRBV28 to TRBJ2-6, with D unresolved. CDR1 and CDR2 (germline): MDHEN, SYDVKM. Trimming took off 1 base at V and 8 bases at J, with 9 bases between the two ends. The CDR3 loop spans 14 amino acids. CDR3 amino acids: CASSLSAESNVLTF. In DNA form, the CDR3 reads TGTGCCAGCAGTTTATCCGCTGAATCCAACGTCCTGACTTTC.

The rearrangement joins TRBV2 to TRBJ2-1; 13 bases fit TRBD2. CDR1 SNHLY and CDR2 FYNNEI come from the germline V gene. V dropped 5 bases and J dropped 7; count of bases not matched to a gene: 5. The length of the CDR3 is 15 residues. CDR3 in DNA: TGTGCCAGCAGTAAGGGACTAGCGGGACTGAATGAGCAGTTCTTC. Encoded protein: CASSKGLAGLNEQFF.

The sample holds many counts of this clonotype. V and J are TRBV27 and TRBJ2-7, with a weak D call TRBD2 (6 bases). The V gene lost 4 bases and the J gene lost 1 base, with 14 bases spanning the gap. The CDR3 extends over 15 amino acids. Germline V CDR1 and CDR2: MNHEY, SMNVEV (reference sequence). CDR3 region: CASSSSGLQSYEQYF. As DNA, the CDR3 is TGTGCCAGCAGTTCCTCGGGACTGCAATCCTACGAGCAGTACTTC.

The V and J genes are TRBV28 and TRBJ1-2; unclear D gene. CDR3 length equals 14 residues. Germline assignment: CDR1 MDHEN and CDR2 SYDVKM. V shed 3 bases and J shed 1 base, with 9 bases lying between them. The DNA for the CDR3 is TGTGCCAGCAGTTTGCAAAGGCTTAACTATGGCTACACCTTC. Residues: CASSLQRLNYGYTF.

V gene TRBV7-2 combines with J gene TRBJ2-7; TRBD1 matches at 9 bases. The V gene end was trimmed by 9 bases and the J gene end by 3 bases; junction bases not matched to a gene: 12. The germline V gene has CDR1 SGHTA and CDR2 FQGNSA. The CDR3 is 15 residues long. This CDR3 is CARVVEQGAHYEQYF. DNA of the CDR3: TGTGCCAGGGTGGTAGAACAGGGGGCCCACTACGAGCAGTACTTC.

The gene calls are TRBV4-1 and TRBJ2-5; no definite D call. The germline gives CDR1 MGHRA, CDR2 YSYEKL. Trimming left V 1 base short and J 2 bases short, with 14 bases between. The CDR3 totals 16 residues. The CDR3: CASSQGLSGGQETQYF. In DNA, the CDR3 is TGCGCCAGCAGCCAAGGATTGTCGGGTGGACAAGAGACCCAGTACTTC.

This clonotype was found many times. V is TRBV28 and J is TRBJ1-3; D may be TRBD1 (5 bases). The CDR3 totals 14 residues. Between the trimmed V and J ends, which lost 6 bases and 0 bases, there was a span of 9 bases. The V gene's germline CDR1 is MDHEN and CDR2 SYDVKM. The CDR3 region has the DNA TGTGCCAGCAGCCGGGACCTCTCTGGAAACACCATATATTTT. Its translation: CASSRDLSGNTIYF. The variable domain in full, completed from reference TRBV28 and TRBJ1-3, reads DVKVTQSSRYLVKRTGEKVFLECVQDMDHENMFWYRQDPGLGLRLIYFSYDVKMKEKGDIPEGYSVSREKKERFSLILESASTNQTSMYLCASSRDLSGNTIYFGEGSWLTVV.

The chain combines TRBV6-5 with TRBJ2-7; 15 bases are a match to TRBD2. The CDR3 extends over 22 amino acids. The trim removed 2 bases at V and 0 bases at J, leaving 17 bases unmatched. Germline CDR1 reads MNHEY; CDR2 reads SVGAGI. CDR3 nucleotides: TGTGCCAGCAGTTACGGTGCACCGGGACTAGCGGGAGGCGTGATAAGCTCCTACGAGCAGTACTTC. It yields the protein CASSYGAPGLAGGVISSYEQYF.

Turning to this clonotype: Compared with germline, one end of the junction differs, possibly owing to a read error. The gene calls are TRBV29-1 and TRBJ1-1, with D uncertain. The CDR3 length is 15 residues. The germline gives CDR1 SQVTM, CDR2 ANQGSEA. The CDR3 is CSVAPGWAMNNEAFF. The CDR3, as DNA: TGCAGCGTTGCCCCGGGATGGGCCATGAACAATGAAGCTTTCTTT.

This chain connects TRBV20-1 to TRBJ2-7, with 7 bases that match TRBD1. Germline CDR1 is DFQATT and CDR2 is SNEGSKA (reference sequence). V trimming: 6 bases; J trimming: 1 base; junction bases outside the gene matches: 9. This CDR3 comprises 14 residues. Here the CDR3 reads CSARRAGGSYEQYF. In nucleotides, the CDR3 is TGCAGTGCCAGGCGCGCAGGGGGTTCCTACGAGCAGTACTTC.

As for this clonotype: A junction boundary mismatches the germline segment, possibly from a read error. The genes are TRBV7-9 and TRBJ1-2, with 10 bases lining up with TRBD1. The CDR3 consists of 14 residues. Germline CDR1 is SEHNR and CDR2 is FQNEAQ (reference sequence). The CDR3, as DNA: TGTGCCAGCAGCTCCGACAGGGGGCCCTATGCCTACACCTTC. Protein sequence: CASSSDRGPYAYTF.

The sample holds a few counts of this clonotype. The chain recombines TRBV7-8 with TRBJ1-3; tentative D call: TRBD1 (5 bases). V gave up 5 bases and J gave up 4 bases, with 12 bases separating them. Germline loops: CDR1 SGHVS, CDR2 FQNEAQ. The CDR3 is 14 amino acids. CDR3 DNA: TGTGCCAGCAGCGCAGACAGTACGGGAAACACCATATATTTT. As protein: CASSADSTGNTIYF.